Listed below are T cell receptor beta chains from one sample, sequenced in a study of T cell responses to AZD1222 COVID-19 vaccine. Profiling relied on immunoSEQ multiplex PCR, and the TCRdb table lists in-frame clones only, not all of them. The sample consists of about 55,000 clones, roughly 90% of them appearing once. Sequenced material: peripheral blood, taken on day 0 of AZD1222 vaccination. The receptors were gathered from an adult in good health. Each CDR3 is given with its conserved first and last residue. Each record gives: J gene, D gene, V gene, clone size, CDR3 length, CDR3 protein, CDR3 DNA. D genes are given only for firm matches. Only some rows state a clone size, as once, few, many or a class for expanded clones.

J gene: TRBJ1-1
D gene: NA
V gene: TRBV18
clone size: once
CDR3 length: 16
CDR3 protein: CASSPFQGTGNTEAFF
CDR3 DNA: TGTGCCAGCTCACCATTTCAGGGGACGGGAAACACTGAAGCTTTCTTT

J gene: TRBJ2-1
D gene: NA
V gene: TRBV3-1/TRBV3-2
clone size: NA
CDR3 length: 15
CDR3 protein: CASSQGVGERDEQFF
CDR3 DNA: TGTGCCAGCAGCCAGGGGGTGGGGGAGCGAGATGAGCAGTTCTTC

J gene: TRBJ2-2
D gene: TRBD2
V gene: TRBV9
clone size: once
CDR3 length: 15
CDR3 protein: CASSVSGVLAGELFF
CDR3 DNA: TGTGCCAGCAGCGTATCTGGGGTACTAGCGGGAGAACTGTTTTTT

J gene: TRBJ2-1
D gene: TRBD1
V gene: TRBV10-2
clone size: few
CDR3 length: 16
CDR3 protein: CASSNLDRGRGNEQFF
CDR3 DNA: TGCGCCAGCAGCAACCTCGACAGGGGGCGCGGCAATGAGCAGTTCTTC

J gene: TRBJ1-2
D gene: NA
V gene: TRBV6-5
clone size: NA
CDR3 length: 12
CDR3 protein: CASSPGGYGYTF
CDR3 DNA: TGTGCCAGCAGTCCGGGGGGCTATGGCTACACCTTC

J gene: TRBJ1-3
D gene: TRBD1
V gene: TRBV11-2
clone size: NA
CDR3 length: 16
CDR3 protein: CASSSIRGNSGNTIYF
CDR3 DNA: TGTGCCAGCAGCTCCATCAGGGGGAACTCTGGAAACACCATATATTTT

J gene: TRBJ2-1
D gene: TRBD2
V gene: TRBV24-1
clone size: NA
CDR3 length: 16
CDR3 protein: CATALAGEARSNEQFF
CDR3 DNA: TGTGCCACCGCTCTAGCGGGAGAAGCCCGAAGCAATGAGCAGTTCTTC

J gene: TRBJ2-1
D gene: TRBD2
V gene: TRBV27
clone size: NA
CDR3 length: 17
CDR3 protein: CASSPNVGTSGYNEQFF
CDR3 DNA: TGTGCCAGCAGTCCCAACGTCGGGACTAGCGGTTACAATGAGCAGTTCTTC

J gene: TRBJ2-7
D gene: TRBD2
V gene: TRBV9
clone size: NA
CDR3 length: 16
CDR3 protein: CASSVTGTSASYEQYF
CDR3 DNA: TGTGCCAGCAGCGTGACCGGGACTAGCGCCTCCTACGAGCAGTACTTC

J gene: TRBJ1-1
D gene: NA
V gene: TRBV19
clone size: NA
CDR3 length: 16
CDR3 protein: CASSIDWAYGNTEAFF
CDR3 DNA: TGTGCCAGTAGTATAGATTGGGCCTACGGGAACACTGAAGCTTTCTTT

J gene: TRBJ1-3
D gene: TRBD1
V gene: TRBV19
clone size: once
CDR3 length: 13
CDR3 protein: CASRDRDLNTIYF
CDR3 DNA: TGTGCCAGCCGGGACAGGGATTTAAACACCATATATTTT

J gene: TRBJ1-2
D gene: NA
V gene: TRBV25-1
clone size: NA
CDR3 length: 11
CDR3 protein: CASSLFWGYTF
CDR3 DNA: TGTGCCAGCAGCCTTTTTTGGGGCTACACCTTC

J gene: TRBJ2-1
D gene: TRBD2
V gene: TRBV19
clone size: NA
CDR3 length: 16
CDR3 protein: CASTSLRTSGSNEQFF
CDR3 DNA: TGTGCCAGTACCTCTCTCAGGACTAGCGGGAGTAATGAGCAGTTCTTC

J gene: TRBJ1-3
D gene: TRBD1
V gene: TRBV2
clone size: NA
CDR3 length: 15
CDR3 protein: CASSSGTEAGNTIYF
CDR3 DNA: TGTGCCAGCAGCTCCGGGACAGAAGCTGGAAACACCATATATTTT

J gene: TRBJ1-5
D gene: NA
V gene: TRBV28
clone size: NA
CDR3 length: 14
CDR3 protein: CASNTRGTNQPQHF
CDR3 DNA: TGTGCCAGCAACACGCGGGGCACCAATCAGCCCCAGCATTTT

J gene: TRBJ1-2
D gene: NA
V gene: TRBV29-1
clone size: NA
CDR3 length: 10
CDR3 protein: CSVEQGGYTF
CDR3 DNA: TGCAGCGTTGAACAGGGCGGCTACACCTTC

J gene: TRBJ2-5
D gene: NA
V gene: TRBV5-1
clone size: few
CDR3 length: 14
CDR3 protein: CASSIQGIQETQYF
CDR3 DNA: TGCGCCAGCAGCATACAGGGAATTCAAGAGACCCAGTACTTC

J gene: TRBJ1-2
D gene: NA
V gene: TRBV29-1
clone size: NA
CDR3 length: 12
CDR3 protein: CSVETGSYGYTF
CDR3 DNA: TGCAGCGTTGAGACAGGCTCTTATGGCTACACCTTC

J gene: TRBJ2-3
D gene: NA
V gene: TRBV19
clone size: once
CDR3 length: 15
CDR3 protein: CASSGNSPSTDTQYF
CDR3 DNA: TGTGCCAGTAGCGGGAATAGTCCTTCCACAGATACGCAGTATTTT

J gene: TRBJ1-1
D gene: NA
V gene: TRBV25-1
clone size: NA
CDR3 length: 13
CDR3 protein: CASSDPWATEAFF
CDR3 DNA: TGTGCCAGCAGTGATCCCTGGGCGACTGAAGCTTTCTTT

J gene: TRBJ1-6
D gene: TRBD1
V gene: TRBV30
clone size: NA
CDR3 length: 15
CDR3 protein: CAWSLQGRENSPLHF
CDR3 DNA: TGTGCCTGGAGTTTACAGGGGAGAGAGAATTCACCCCTCCACTTT

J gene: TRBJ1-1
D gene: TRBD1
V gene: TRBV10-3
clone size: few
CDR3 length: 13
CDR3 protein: CAIRGTGGTEAFF
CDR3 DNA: TGTGCCATCAGGGGGACAGGCGGCACTGAAGCTTTCTTT

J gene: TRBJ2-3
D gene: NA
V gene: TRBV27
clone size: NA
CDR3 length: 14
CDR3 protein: CASSLSEGSDTQYF
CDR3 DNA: TGTGCCAGCAGTTTATCGGAGGGGTCAGATACGCAGTATTTT